There are many counts of the clone carrying this T cell receptor (beta chain). The data belong to a study of regulatory T cells in long-lasting Graves disease. Time point denoted: newly diagnosed GD, antithyroid drugs for less than 3 months. PBMCs provided the RNA from which the TCR library was made. Germline V gene lookup returns CDR1 MNHEY and CDR2 SMNVEV (reference sequence). V lost 2 bases and J lost 6; bases outside the gene matches: 13. The CDR3 runs to 16 residues. Libraries of TCR beta came from iRepertoire HTBI primers plus Arm-PCR of CDR3 regions. TCRdb itself ran the multiplex PCR reads through MiXCR, one entry per CDR3 protein. Among 520,000 or so distinct CDR3 sequences, more than 10% were seen once, and the ten largest hold roughly 8.2%. This sample also appeared in a second study, on T cells in Graves' hyperthyroidism and ophthalmopathy.

Sequenced here: peripheral blood mononuclear cells (PBMCs), sampled at new diagnosis, from a patient treated with antithyroid drugs. The receptor was derived from a woman in her thirties with Graves disease. The chain joins TRBV27 to TRBJ2-7, with TRBD2 matching 7 bases. CDR3 coding DNA: TGTGCCAGCAGTTTAAGGCTAGCGGACCCGATGGGCGAGCAGTACTTC. This codes for CASSLRLADPMGEQYF.